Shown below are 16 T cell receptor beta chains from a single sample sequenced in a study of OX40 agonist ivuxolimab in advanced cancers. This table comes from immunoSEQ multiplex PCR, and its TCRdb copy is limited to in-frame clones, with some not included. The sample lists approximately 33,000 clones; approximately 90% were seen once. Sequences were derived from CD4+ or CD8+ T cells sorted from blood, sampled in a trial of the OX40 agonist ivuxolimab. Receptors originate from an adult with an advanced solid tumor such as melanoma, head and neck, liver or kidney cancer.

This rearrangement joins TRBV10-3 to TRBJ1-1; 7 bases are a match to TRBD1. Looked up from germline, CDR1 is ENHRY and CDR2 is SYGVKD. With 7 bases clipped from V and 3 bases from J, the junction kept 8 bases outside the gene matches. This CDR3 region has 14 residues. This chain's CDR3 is CAITMGQTDTEAFF. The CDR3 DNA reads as TGTGCCATCACCATGGGACAGACAGACACTGAAGCTTTCTTT.

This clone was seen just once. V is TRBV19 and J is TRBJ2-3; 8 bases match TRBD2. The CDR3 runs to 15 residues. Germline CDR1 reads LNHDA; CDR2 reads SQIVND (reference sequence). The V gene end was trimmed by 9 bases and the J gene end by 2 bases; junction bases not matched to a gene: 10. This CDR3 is CASSNSGKDTDTQYF. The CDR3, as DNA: TGTGCCAGCTCTAATAGCGGGAAAGACACAGATACGCAGTATTTT.

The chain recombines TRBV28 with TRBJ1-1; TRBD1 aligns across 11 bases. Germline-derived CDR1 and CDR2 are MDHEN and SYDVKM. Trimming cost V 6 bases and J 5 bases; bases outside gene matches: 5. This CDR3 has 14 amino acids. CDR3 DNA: TGTGCCAGCAGGAGGACAGGGGGCAGGACTGAAGCTTTCTTT. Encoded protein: CASRRTGGRTEAFF. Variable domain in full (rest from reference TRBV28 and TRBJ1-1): DVKVTQSSRYLVKRTGEKVFLECVQDMDHENMFWYRQDPGLGLRLIYFSYDVKMKEKGDIPEGYSVSREKKERFSLILESASTNQTSMYLCASRRTGGRTEAFFGQGTRLTVV.

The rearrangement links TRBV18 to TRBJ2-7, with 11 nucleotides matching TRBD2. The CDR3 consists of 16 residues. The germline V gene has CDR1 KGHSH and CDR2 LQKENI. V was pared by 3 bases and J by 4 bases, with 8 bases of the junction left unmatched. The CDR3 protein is CASSPSLVAGGYEQYF. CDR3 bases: TGTGCCAGCTCACCTTCTTTGGTAGCGGGAGGGTACGAGCAGTACTTC.

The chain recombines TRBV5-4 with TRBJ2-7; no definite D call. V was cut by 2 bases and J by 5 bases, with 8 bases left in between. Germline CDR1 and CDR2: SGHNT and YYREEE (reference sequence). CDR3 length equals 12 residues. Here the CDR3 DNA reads TGTGCCAGCAGCTTCTCCATGGACGAGCAGTACTTC. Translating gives CASSFSMDEQYF.

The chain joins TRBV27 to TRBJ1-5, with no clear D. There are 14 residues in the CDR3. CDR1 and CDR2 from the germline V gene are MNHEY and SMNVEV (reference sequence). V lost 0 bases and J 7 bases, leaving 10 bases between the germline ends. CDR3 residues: CASSLSPDGQPQHF. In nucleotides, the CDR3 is TGTGCCAGCAGTTTATCGCCGGACGGGCAGCCCCAGCATTTT.

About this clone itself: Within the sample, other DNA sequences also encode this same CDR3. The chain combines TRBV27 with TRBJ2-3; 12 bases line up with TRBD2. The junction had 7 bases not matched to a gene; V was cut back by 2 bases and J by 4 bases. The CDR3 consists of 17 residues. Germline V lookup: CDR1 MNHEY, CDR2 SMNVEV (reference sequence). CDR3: CASSLRGLAGGPDTQYF. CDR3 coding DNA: TGTGCCAGCAGTTTACGAGGTCTAGCGGGAGGGCCAGATACGCAGTATTTT.

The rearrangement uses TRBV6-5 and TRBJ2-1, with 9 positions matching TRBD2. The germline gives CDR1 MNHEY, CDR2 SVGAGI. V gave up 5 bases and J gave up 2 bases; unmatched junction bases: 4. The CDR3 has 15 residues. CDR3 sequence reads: CASSPRLAAYNEQFF. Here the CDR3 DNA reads TGTGCCAGCAGTCCGCGACTAGCGGCCTACAATGAGCAGTTCTTC.

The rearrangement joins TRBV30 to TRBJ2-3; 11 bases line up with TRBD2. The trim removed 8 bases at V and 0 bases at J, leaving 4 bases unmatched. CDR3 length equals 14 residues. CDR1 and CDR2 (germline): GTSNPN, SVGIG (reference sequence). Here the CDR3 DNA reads TGTGCCGAACGGACTAGCGGGAGCACAGATACGCAGTATTTT. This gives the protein CAERTSGSTDTQYF.

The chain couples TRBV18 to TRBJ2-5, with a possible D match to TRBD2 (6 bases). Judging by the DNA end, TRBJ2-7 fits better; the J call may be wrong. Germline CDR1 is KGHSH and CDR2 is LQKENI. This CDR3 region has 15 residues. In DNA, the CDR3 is TGTGCCAGCCCAGTTTTACGGCGGGACTCCTACGAGCAGTACTTC. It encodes CASPVLRRDSYEQYF.

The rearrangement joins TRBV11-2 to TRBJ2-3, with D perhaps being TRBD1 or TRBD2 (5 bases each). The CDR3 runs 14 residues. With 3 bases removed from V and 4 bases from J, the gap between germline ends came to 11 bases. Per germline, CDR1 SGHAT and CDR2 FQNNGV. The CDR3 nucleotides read TGTGCCAGCAGCTTTGGCTTGGGGGCAGATACGCAGTATTTT. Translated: CASSFGLGADTQYF.

CDR3 protein: CASSFPEKGTQYF. The CDR3 DNA reads TGTGCCAGCAGCTTCCCGGAAAAGGGGACCCAGTACTTC. The V call is TRBV5-6, the J call TRBJ2-5; unclear D gene. Germline CDR1 and CDR2: SGHDT and YYEEEE. The V end was cut by 2 bases, the J end by 7 bases, with 12 bases between. The CDR3 runs to 13 residues.

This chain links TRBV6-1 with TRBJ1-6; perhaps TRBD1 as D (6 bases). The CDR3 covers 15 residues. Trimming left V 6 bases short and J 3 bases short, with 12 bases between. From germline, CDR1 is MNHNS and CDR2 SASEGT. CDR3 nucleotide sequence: TGTGCCAGCAGCCGCCGGGACATCTATAATTCACCCCTCCACTTT. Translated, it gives CASSRRDIYNSPLHF.

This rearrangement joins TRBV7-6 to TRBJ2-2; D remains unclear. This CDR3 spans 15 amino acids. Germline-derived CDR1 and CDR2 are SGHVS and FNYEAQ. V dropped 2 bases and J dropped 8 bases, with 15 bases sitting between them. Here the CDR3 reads CASSLSLASKGELFF. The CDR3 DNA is TGTGCCAGCAGCTTATCTCTGGCGTCTAAGGGGGAGCTGTTTTTT.

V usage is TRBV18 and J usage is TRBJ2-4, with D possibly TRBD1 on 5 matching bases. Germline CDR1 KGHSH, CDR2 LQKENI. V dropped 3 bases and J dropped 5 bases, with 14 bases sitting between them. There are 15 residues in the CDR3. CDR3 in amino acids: CASSPSQGIQNIQYF. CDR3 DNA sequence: TGTGCCAGCTCACCGTCCCAGGGCATACAAAACATTCAGTACTTC.

The DNA for the CDR3 is TGCGCCAGCAGCCTACTACTAGCTGGCGGGGAGCTGTTTTTT. The encoded protein is CASSLLLAGGELFF. The chain is built from TRBV5-1 and TRBJ2-2, with TRBD2 as a possible D gene (6 bases). CDR1 is SGHRS, CDR2 YFSETQ, per germline. Trimming pared 4 bases from V and 7 bases from J, leaving 14 bases between. The CDR3 is 14 residues long.